This T cell receptor beta chain comes out of a study of shared clonotypes between healthy human individuals. The naive CD8 fraction comprised CD45RO-negative cells positively selected for CCR7 and excluded terminally differentiated effector memory CD45RA+ cells. Data came from immunoSEQ multiplex PCR; TCRdb stores just in-frame clones and leaves some out. The table includes about 680,000 clones, roughly nine tenths detected once. The CDR3 has 16 residues. Germline V CDR1 and CDR2: SGHRS, YFSETQ. V shed 2 bases and J 0 bases; nucleotides not matched to a gene: 3. The V call is TRBV5-1, the J call TRBJ2-1; the match to TRBD2 covers 9 bases. The TCR was taken from a man aged 30 to 45 in good health. Sequenced material: naive CD8+ T cells sorted from blood. The CDR3 sequence: CASSFLSGSSYNEQFF. In DNA form, the CDR3 reads TGCGCCAGCAGCTTCCTTAGCGGGAGCTCCTACAATGAGCAGTTCTTC.